The present T cell receptor beta chain was sequenced within a study of T cells after yellow fever vaccination. Whole-study context: Some fractions had low cell numbers, and these were prepared with SMART-Seq v4 Ultra Low Input.

Trimming removed 4 bases from V and 4 bases from J; junction bases left unmatched: 1. This CDR3 spans 13 amino acids. Germline V gene sequence: CDR1 ENHRY, CDR2 SYGVKD. UMIs were added to TCR cDNA along with a universal primer site when it was made by 5'RACE template switching. TCRdb reprocessed the 5' RACE reads via MiXCR and lists one record per CDR3 protein. Among about 400,000 distinct CDR3 sequences listed, roughly 6.2% were seen once. The sequencing used PBMCs, collected 5 days after the yellow fever booster vaccination. The receptor was isolated from a man aged 25-45 years who received the YFV17D yellow fever vaccine. The chain uses TRBV10-3 and TRBJ2-7; 10 nucleotides agree with TRBD2. In DNA form, the CDR3 reads TGTGCCATCAGTGGAGCGGGAGGGTACGAGCAGTACTTC. Protein product: CAISGAGGYEQYF.